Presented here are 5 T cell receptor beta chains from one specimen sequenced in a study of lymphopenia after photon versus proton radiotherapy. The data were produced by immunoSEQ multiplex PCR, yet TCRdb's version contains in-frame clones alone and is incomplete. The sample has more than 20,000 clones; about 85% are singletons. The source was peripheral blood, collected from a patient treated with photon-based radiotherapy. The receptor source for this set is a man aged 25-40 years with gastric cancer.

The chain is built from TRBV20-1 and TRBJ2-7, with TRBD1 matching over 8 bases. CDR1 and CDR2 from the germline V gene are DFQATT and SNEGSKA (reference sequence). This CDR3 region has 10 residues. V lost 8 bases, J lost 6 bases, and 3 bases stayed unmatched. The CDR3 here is CSPTGVEQYF. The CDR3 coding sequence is TGCAGTCCGACAGGGGTCGAGCAGTACTTC.

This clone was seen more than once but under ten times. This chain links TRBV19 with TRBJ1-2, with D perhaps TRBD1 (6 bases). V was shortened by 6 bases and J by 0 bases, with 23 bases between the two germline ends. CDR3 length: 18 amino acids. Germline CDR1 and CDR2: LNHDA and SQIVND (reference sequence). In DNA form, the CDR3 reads TGTGCCAGTAGCTTTTCAGGGGCTCGGAACCGAGCTAACTATGGCTACACCTTC. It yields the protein CASSFSGARNRANYGYTF.

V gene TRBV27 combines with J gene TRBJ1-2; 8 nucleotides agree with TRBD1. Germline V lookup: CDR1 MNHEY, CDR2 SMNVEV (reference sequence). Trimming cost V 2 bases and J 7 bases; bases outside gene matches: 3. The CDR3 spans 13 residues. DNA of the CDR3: TGTGCCAGCAGTTTACAGGGGGCGGGTGGCTACACCTTC. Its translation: CASSLQGAGGYTF.

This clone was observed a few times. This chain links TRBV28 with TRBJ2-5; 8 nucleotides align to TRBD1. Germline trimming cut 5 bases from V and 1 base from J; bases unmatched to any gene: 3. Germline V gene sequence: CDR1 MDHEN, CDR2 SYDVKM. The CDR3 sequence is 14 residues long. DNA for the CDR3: TGTGCCAGCAGTGGGCAGGGGGCCCAAGAGACCCAGTACTTC. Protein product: CASSGQGAQETQYF.

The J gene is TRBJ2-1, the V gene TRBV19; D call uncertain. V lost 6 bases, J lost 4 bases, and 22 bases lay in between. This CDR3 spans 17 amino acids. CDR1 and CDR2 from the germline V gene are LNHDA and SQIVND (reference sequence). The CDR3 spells CASSPSHQDPEYNEQFF. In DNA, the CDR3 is TGTGCCAGTAGCCCCTCCCATCAGGATCCTGAATACAATGAGCAGTTCTTC. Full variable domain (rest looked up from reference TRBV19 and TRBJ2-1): DGGITQSPKYLFRKEGQNVTLSCEQNLNHDAMYWYRQDPGQGLRLIYYSQIVNDFQKGDIAEGYSVSREKKESFPLTVTSAQKNPTAFYLCASSPSHQDPEYNEQFFGPGTRLTVL.